Listed below are T cell receptor beta chains from one sample, sequenced in a study of blood T cell repertoires in COVID-19. Using immunoSEQ multiplex PCR, the repertoire was profiled, and TCRdb retains in-frame clones only, with some absent. The data show about 170,000 clones, with over 80% seen just once and around 4.8% held by the top ten. Sequencing input: PBMCs or T cells enriched from blood (not recorded which). The receptors stem from a woman in her forties or fifties who had recovered from COVID-19. CDR3s include the opening cysteine and the closing phenylalanine or tryptophan. A D gene is named only where the DNA matches it firmly. Clone size is shown for a subset of rows, as once, few, many or a class of expanded clone.

d_call	j_call	clone_size	v_call	cdr3_aa	cdr3_nt
.	TRBJ1-2	.	TRBV4-3	CASSQTGTYGYTF	TGCGCCAGCAGCCAAACAGGAACCTATGGCTACACCTTC
TRBD2	TRBJ2-5	.	TRBV11-2	CASSLNAGGATQYF	TGTGCCAGCAGCTTAAACGCCGGGGGGGCGACCCAGTACTTC
.	TRBJ1-2	.	TRBV4-1	CASSPDIGSRGYTF	TGCGCCAGCAGCCCGGACATCGGCTCGAGGGGCTACACCTTC
TRBD1	TRBJ2-5	.	TRBV28	CASSLWDRDQETQYF	TGTGCCAGCAGTTTATGGGACAGGGACCAAGAGACCCAGTACTTC
TRBD2	TRBJ2-3	.	TRBV9	CASSGTSEADTQYF	TGTGCCAGCAGCGGGACTAGCGAGGCAGATACGCAGTATTTT
TRBD1	TRBJ2-5	.	TRBV10-3	CAISESRDRGIGETQYF	TGTGCCATCAGTGAGTCGAGGGACAGGGGGATTGGGGAGACCCAGTACTTC
.	TRBJ1-4	.	TRBV28	CASSLMGRLRNEKLFF	TGTGCCAGCAGTTTAATGGGGAGACTGCGCAACGAAAAACTGTTTTTT
TRBD2	TRBJ2-2	.	TRBV7-2	CASSPGGLAGVTGELFF	TGTGCCAGCAGCCCAGGGGGACTAGCGGGAGTGACCGGGGAGCTGTTTTTT
.	TRBJ1-5	.	TRBV6-5	CASRVQENQPQHF	TGTGCCAGCAGGGTGCAGGAAAATCAGCCCCAGCATTTT
TRBD1	TRBJ1-2	.	TRBV10-2	CASRGTGNYGYTF	TGCGCCAGCAGGGGGACAGGGAACTATGGCTACACCTTC
TRBD2	TRBJ2-1	few	TRBV12-3/TRBV12-4	CASSGREGEQFF	TGTGCCAGCAGTGGTCGGGAGGGTGAGCAGTTCTTC
TRBD1	TRBJ1-5	once	TRBV7-2	CASSSGTGGQPQHF	TGTGCCAGCAGCTCCGGGACAGGGGGTCAGCCCCAGCATTTT
.	TRBJ1-1	.	TRBV7-8	CASSREFMNTEAFF	TGTGCCAGCAGCCGAGAATTCATGAACACTGAAGCTTTCTTT
.	TRBJ1-2	.	TRBV4-3	CASSPYLGTNYGYTF	TGCGCCAGCAGCCCCTACCTTGGGACAAACTATGGCTACACCTTC
TRBD1	TRBJ1-1	.	TRBV28	CASSTQGANTEAFF	TGTGCCAGCAGTACCCAGGGGGCGAACACTGAAGCTTTCTTT
.	TRBJ2-1	.	TRBV7-8	CASSLAVTIYNEQFF	TGTGCCAGCAGCTTAGCCGTGACAATCTACAATGAGCAGTTCTTC
TRBD2	TRBJ2-1	.	TRBV7-2	CASSLPASGQNEQFF	TGTGCCAGCAGTCTTCCGGCTAGCGGGCAAAATGAGCAGTTCTTC
.	TRBJ1-4	.	TRBV6-5	CASLASGANEKLFF	TGTGCCAGCTTAGCCTCGGGGGCTAATGAAAAACTGTTTTTT
TRBD1	TRBJ1-6	.	TRBV11-2	CASSRTGGGSPLHF	TGTGCCAGCAGCCGCACAGGGGGCGGGTCACCCCTCCACTTT
.	TRBJ1-2	.	TRBV6-6	CASSYGPTGIYGYTF	TGTGCCAGCAGTTACGGGCCCACAGGAATCTATGGCTACACCTTC
.	TRBJ1-6	.	TRBV30	CAWSPGVSALHF	TGTGCCTGGTCCCCGGGGGTGAGCGCCCTCCACTTT
TRBD1	TRBJ1-1	.	TRBV7-9	CASSTTATGGVAFF	TGTGCCAGCAGCACAACAGCCACAGGGGGCGTAGCTTTCTTT
TRBD1	TRBJ1-1	.	TRBV27	CASRSRYGTGGNTEAFF	TGTGCCAGCAGATCAAGATATGGGACAGGGGGCAACACTGAAGCTTTCTTT
.	TRBJ1-4	.	TRBV27	CASSSGGTNEKLFF	TGTGCCAGCAGTTCCGGGGGGACTAATGAAAAACTGTTTTTT
TRBD1	TRBJ1-2	.	TRBV5-6	CASSNDRGLYGYTF	TGTGCCAGCAGTAACGACAGGGGGCTCTATGGCTACACCTTC
.	TRBJ1-2	.	TRBV7-8	CASSLQGGGYGYTF	TGTGCCAGCAGCTTACAGGGAGGGGGCTATGGCTACACCTTC
.	TRBJ1-3	once	TRBV6-6	CASRDSGIAGNTIYF	TGTGCCAGCAGGGACAGCGGCATCGCTGGAAACACCATATATTTT
TRBD1	TRBJ2-5	.	TRBV10-1	CASSGDRKETQYF	TGCGCCAGCAGTGGGGACAGGAAAGAGACCCAGTACTTC
.	TRBJ1-1	once	TRBV5-1	CASSLQLNTEAFF	TGCGCCAGCAGCTTACAACTGAACACTGAAGCTTTCTTT
.	TRBJ1-1	.	TRBV27	CASSQGRVGQRGTEAFF	TGTGCCAGCAGTCAGGGCAGGGTGGGGCAAAGGGGCACTGAAGCTTTCTTT
.	TRBJ1-2	.	TRBV11-2	CASSPLGWSTNYGYTF	TGTGCCAGCAGCCCCCTCGGGTGGAGCACAAACTATGGCTACACCTTC
.	TRBJ2-3	once	TRBV20-1	CSRVVLDTQYF	TGCAGTCGCGTGGTCTTAGATACGCAGTATTTT
.	TRBJ1-1	.	TRBV11-1	CASSLERWNTEAFF	TGTGCCAGCAGCTTAGAGAGGTGGAACACTGAAGCTTTCTTT
TRBD1	TRBJ1-4	few	TRBV2	CASSGTGVTNEKLFF	TGTGCCAGCAGTGGGACAGGGGTAACTAATGAAAAACTGTTTTTT
TRBD1	TRBJ1-4	.	TRBV19	CATRDRVEKLFF	TGTGCCACCCGGGACAGAGTGGAAAAACTGTTTTTT
.	TRBJ2-2	.	TRBV11-3	CASSLERTGELFF	TGTGCCAGCAGCTTAGAACGGACCGGGGAGCTGTTTTTT
.	TRBJ1-4	.	TRBV28	CASHRVSNEKLFF	TGTGCCAGCCACAGAGTCTCTAATGAAAAACTGTTTTTT
.	TRBJ1-2	.	TRBV5-4	CASSFYSGSYGYTF	TGTGCCAGCAGCTTTTATTCAGGTTCCTATGGCTACACCTTC
TRBD2	TRBJ2-1	.	TRBV10-2	CASSRLALYNEQFF	TGCGCCAGCAGTAGACTAGCGCTATACAATGAGCAGTTCTTC
.	TRBJ1-1	.	TRBV19	CASSIQLNTEAFF	TGTGCCAGTAGTATACAGTTGAACACTGAAGCTTTCTTT
.	TRBJ1-1	.	TRBV11-2	CASSFGGDTEAFF	TGTGCCAGCAGCTTCGGCGGAGACACTGAAGCTTTCTTT
TRBD1	TRBJ2-1	.	TRBV5-1	CASSWGTGNNEQFF	TGCGCCAGCAGCTGGGGGACAGGCAATAATGAGCAGTTCTTC
.	TRBJ2-3	few	TRBV5-8	CASRGASDTQYF	TGTGCCAGCAGGGGGGCCTCAGATACGCAGTATTTT